This T cell receptor (beta chain) comes out of a study of post-analysis software for immune sequencing data. Study-wide results and caveats: Higher frequency in patients than in controls was seen for several TRBV segments, with TRBV5-6, TRBV5-1 and TRBV20-1 among them.

A few counts support this clonotype. Its specificity is unknown. Prepared libraries of TCR beta cDNA carried unique molecular identifiers. TCRdb used MiXCR to reprocess the PCR reads, holding one entry per CDR3 protein. The table lists a few hundred thousand distinct CDR3 sequences, about a third of them singletons, with roughly 13% in the top ten. This CDR3 contains 15 residues. Germline V gives CDR1 KGHDR, CDR2 SFDVKD. V was clipped by 2 bases and J by 5 bases, with 12 bases between them. The sequence came from a girl aged 10-17 years with multiple sclerosis. The gene calls are TRBV24-1 and TRBJ2-1, with D possibly TRBD1 on 5 matching bases. Sequencing was done on a sample of blood. CDR3 bases: TGTGCCACCAGTGATTCGGCAGGGATACACAATGAGCAGTTCTTC. This encodes CATSDSAGIHNEQFF.